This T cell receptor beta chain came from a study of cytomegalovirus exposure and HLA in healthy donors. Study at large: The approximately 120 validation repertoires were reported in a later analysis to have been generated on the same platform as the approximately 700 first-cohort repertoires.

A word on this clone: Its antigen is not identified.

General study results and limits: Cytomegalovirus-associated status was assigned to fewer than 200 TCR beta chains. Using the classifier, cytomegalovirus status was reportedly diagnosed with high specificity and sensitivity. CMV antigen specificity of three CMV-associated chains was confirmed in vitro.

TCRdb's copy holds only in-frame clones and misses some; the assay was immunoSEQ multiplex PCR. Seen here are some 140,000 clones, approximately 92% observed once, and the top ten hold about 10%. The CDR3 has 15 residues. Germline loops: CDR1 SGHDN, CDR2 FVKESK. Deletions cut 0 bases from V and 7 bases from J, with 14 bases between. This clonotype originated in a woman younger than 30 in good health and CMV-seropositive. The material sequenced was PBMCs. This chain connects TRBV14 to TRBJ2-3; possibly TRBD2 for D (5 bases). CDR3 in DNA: TGTGCCAGCAGCCAAGAGTTAGGGTCGGGAAATACGCAGTATTTT. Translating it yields CASSQELGSGNTQYF.